This TCR beta chain stems from a study of OX40 agonist ivuxolimab in advanced cancers. Study background: Three patients had partial responses: one hepatocellular carcinoma, two cutaneous melanoma. Findings and limits, study-wide: Clones of CD4+ and CD8+ blood T cells grew by week 6 at doses of 0.1 to 3.0 mg/kg.

Germline V gene data show CDR1 as SGHTS and CDR2 as YDEGEE. The CDR3 totals 14 residues. V gave up 4 bases and J gave up 2 bases, with 11 bases separating them. Blood draws occurred at baseline, cycle 4 day 1, and cycle 7 day 1. TCRdb keeps only in-frame clones here, not all; method: immunoSEQ multiplex PCR. The sample shows 50,000 to 55,000 clones, roughly nine tenths of them seen only once. A remark on this clone: Its antigen is undetermined.

The receptor's source is an adult with an advanced solid tumor such as melanoma, head and neck, liver or kidney cancer. The chain employs TRBV5-8 and TRBJ2-3; D not certain. Sequenced material: CD4+ or CD8+ T cells sorted from blood, taken in a trial of the OX40 agonist ivuxolimab. This CDR3 reads CASSLLLYTDTQYF. CDR3 DNA sequence: TGTGCCAGCAGCCTACTACTTTACACAGATACGCAGTATTTT.